This entry lists 27 T cell receptor beta chains sequenced from one sample in a study of T cells in narcolepsy. The data were produced by immunoSEQ multiplex PCR, yet TCRdb's version contains in-frame clones alone and is incomplete. The table records approximately 26,000 clones, 70% to 85% of them present only once. Sequenced: memory (CD45RA-) CD4+ T cells from blood. The source of these receptors is a human donor in good health.

The CDR3 DNA reads TGTGCCAGCAGCAGAGGCGGGACTAGCTCCTACGAGCAGTACTTC. Encoded protein: CASSRGGTSSYEQYF. The gene calls are TRBV7-2 and TRBJ2-7; 8 nucleotides align to TRBD2. CDR3 length: 15 residues. The V and J ends lost 5 bases and 0 bases, in that order; junction bases with no gene match: 6. Germline CDR1 SGHTA, CDR2 FQGNSA.

The chain links TRBV5-1 to TRBJ2-2; D may be TRBD2 (5 bases). Germline V lookup: CDR1 SGHRS, CDR2 YFSETQ. Trimming took 0 bases from V and 3 from J, leaving 6 bases between them. The CDR3 covers 14 residues. The CDR3 region has the DNA TGCGCCAGCAGCTTGGCACTAGACACCGGGGAGCTGTTTTTT. It encodes CASSLALDTGELFF.

The V gene is TRBV5-1, the J gene TRBJ2-2, with 9 bases that match TRBD2. Germline V gives CDR1 SGHRS, CDR2 YFSETQ. Trimming took 3 bases from V and 5 from J; bases not matched to a gene: 5. The CDR3 loop spans 15 amino acids. CDR3 region: CASSSGLASTGELFF. CDR3 DNA: TGCGCCAGCAGCTCAGGACTAGCGTCAACCGGGGAGCTGTTTTTT.

V is TRBV7-9 and J is TRBJ1-6; D is unclear. Per the germline V gene, CDR1 is SEHNR and CDR2 is FQNEAQ (reference sequence). The CDR3 consists of 15 residues. Deletions cut 1 base from V and 9 bases from J, with 13 bases between. The CDR3 protein is CASSLGQDAVSPLHF. In nucleotides, the CDR3 is TGTGCCAGCAGCTTAGGGCAGGACGCGGTTTCACCCCTCCACTTT.

The chain recombines TRBV12-5 with TRBJ2-7; 9 nucleotides agree with TRBD2. Trimming took 6 bases from V and 4 from J; bases not matched to a gene: 13. Germline V gene data show CDR1 as LGHNT and CDR2 as FRNRAP. The CDR3 runs 16 residues. CDR3 sequence reads: CASGYIRLAEPYEQYF. CDR3 DNA: TGTGCTAGTGGCTACATAAGACTAGCGGAGCCGTACGAGCAGTACTTC. The whole variable domain, filled in from reference TRBV12-5 and TRBJ2-7, reads DARVTQTPRHKVTEMGQEVTMRCQPILGHNTVFWYRQTMMQGLELLAYFRNRAPLDDSGMPKDRFSAEMPDATLATLKIQPSEPRDSAVYFCASGYIRLAEPYEQYFGPGTRLTVT.

V gene TRBV5-4 combines with J gene TRBJ2-7; TRBD2 might be the D (6 bases). The germline CDR1 and CDR2 sequences are SGHNT and YYREEE (reference sequence). Trimming took off 4 bases at V and 5 bases at J, with 19 bases between the two ends. The CDR3 has 15 residues. The DNA for the CDR3 is TGTGCCAGCAGCCTGACTAGGGGTTTCGGCGACGAGCAGTACTTC. Its protein product is CASSLTRGFGDEQYF.

This sequence joins TRBV19 and TRBJ1-6; tentatively, D is TRBD1 (5 bases). The CDR3 is 15 amino acids. V was cut by 4 bases and J by 0 bases, with 7 bases left in between. Germline loops: CDR1 LNHDA, CDR2 SQIVND (reference sequence). Here the CDR3 reads CASSRQSSYNSPLHF. The CDR3 nucleotides are TGTGCCAGTAGTAGACAGAGCTCCTATAATTCACCCCTCCACTTT.

The chain links TRBV4-2 to TRBJ1-5; D is possibly TRBD1 (5 bases). CDR1 is LGHNA, CDR2 YNFKEQ, per germline. V lost 1 base to trimming and J lost 0 bases, with 10 bases between them. The CDR3 consists of 16 residues. The DNA for the CDR3 is TGTGCCAGCAGCCAAGGTGGGGGAGATAGCAATCAGCCCCAGCATTTT. It codes for CASSQGGGDSNQPQHF.

This clone has only a few counts. The gene calls are TRBV2 and TRBJ1-1, with D unclear. The CDR3 is 12 amino acids. Trimming removed 7 bases at V and 4 bases at J, with 10 bases between. The V gene's germline CDR1 is SNHLY and CDR2 FYNNEI. The CDR3 sequence: CASTRQVTEAFF. CDR3 coding DNA: TGTGCCAGCACCCGACAAGTCACTGAAGCTTTCTTT.

This clone appeared once. The genes are TRBV7-2 and TRBJ2-2; D remains ambiguous. V lost 5 bases and J lost 0, with 13 bases in between. Germline V gene data show CDR1 as SGHTA and CDR2 as FQGNSA. This CDR3 comprises 16 residues. The CDR3, as DNA: TGTGCCAGCAGCCCACGGACCGGCACGAACACCGGGGAGCTGTTTTTT. This sequence encodes CASSPRTGTNTGELFF.

The chain links TRBV4-1 to TRBJ1-2; D is unresolved. Trimming shortened V by 0 bases and J by 8 bases, and 10 bases separated the two germline ends. Germline CDR1 is MGHRA and CDR2 is YSYEKL. CDR3 length: 13 residues. The CDR3 sequence: CASSQETTTGYTF. As DNA, the CDR3 is TGCGCCAGCAGCCAAGAAACAACCACGGGCTACACCTTC.

The rearrangement joins TRBV9 to TRBJ2-3; 8 nucleotides align to TRBD2. Germline lookup yields CDR1 SGDLS and CDR2 YYNGEE. The CDR3 consists of 16 residues. V lost 0 bases, J lost 1 base, and 4 bases stayed unmatched. The CDR3 coding sequence is TGTGCCAGCAGCGTAGCGGGACTAGGGGGCACAGATACGCAGTATTTT. Residues: CASSVAGLGGTDTQYF.

This rearrangement joins TRBV5-6 to TRBJ2-1; D is uncertain. This CDR3 region has 13 residues. The V end lost 4 bases, the J end lost 9 bases, and 14 bases lay between the germline ends. Per the germline V gene, CDR1 is SGHDT and CDR2 is YYEEEE. This chain's CDR3 is CASSPWVGIEQFF. The DNA of the CDR3 is TGTGCCAGCAGCCCCTGGGTAGGGATTGAGCAGTTCTTC.

This sequence joins TRBV7-8 and TRBJ2-2, with 10 positions matching TRBD1. This CDR3 comprises 19 residues. J gave up 8 bases and V 4 bases, and 19 bases lay outside the gene matches. The germline V gene encodes CDR1 SGHVS and CDR2 FQNEAQ. The CDR3 loop is CASSYRTNPGQGLGGELFF. The CDR3 DNA follows: TGTGCCAGCAGCTATAGGACCAATCCGGGACAGGGGTTAGGTGGGGAGCTGTTTTTT.

V gene TRBV27 combines with J gene TRBJ2-7, with 8 bases fitting TRBD1. CDR1 is MNHEY and CDR2 is SMNVEV in the germline V gene (reference sequence). This CDR3 has 14 amino acids. The trim removed 5 bases at V and 2 bases at J, leaving 5 bases unmatched. The CDR3 DNA reads as TGTGCCAGCAGTCCCAGGACAGGGCCCTACGAGCAGTACTTC. This codes for CASSPRTGPYEQYF.

This clone was seen just once. This sequence joins TRBV6-1 and TRBJ1-2, with D unresolved. Germline V gives CDR1 MNHNS, CDR2 SASEGT. The germline V and J ends were trimmed by 8 bases and 8 bases, with 6 bases remaining between them. The CDR3 runs to 9 residues. The CDR3 DNA sequence: TGTGCCAGCGGGTTAGGCTACACCTTC. Its translation is CASGLGYTF.

This rearrangement joins TRBV29-1 to TRBJ1-3; a weak D match, TRBD1 (5 bases). The CDR3 extends over 11 amino acids. V lost 7 bases and J lost 4, with 8 bases in between. Germline V lookup: CDR1 SQVTM, CDR2 ANQGSEA. The CDR3 loop reads CSAGDGNTIYF. CDR3 DNA sequence: TGCAGCGCCGGGGACGGAAACACCATATATTTT.

This clone was recorded a few times. CDR3 loop: CASSPGLDRVNEQYF. The CDR3 DNA reads TGTGCCAGCAGCCCAGGGCTGGACAGGGTAAACGAGCAGTACTTC. The chain has TRBV13 and TRBJ2-7; 8 nucleotides align to TRBD1. Per the germline V gene, CDR1 is PRHDT and CDR2 is FYEKMQ (reference sequence). The V segment lost 5 bases and the J segment 5 bases; nucleotides outside the gene matches: 11. CDR3 size: 15 residues.

The chain joins TRBV19 to TRBJ1-2; D is unresolved. From germline, CDR1 is LNHDA and CDR2 SQIVND (reference sequence). The CDR3 has 14 amino acids. Trimming cost V 5 bases and J 0 bases, with 10 bases left between them. CDR3 coding DNA: TGTGCCAGTAGTCCAACAAGAGCTAACTATGGCTACACCTTC. Translation gives CASSPTRANYGYTF. Drawing the rest from reference TRBV19 and TRBJ1-2, the complete variable domain is DGGITQSPKYLFRKEGQNVTLSCEQNLNHDAMYWYRQDPGQGLRLIYYSQIVNDFQKGDIAEGYSVSREKKESFPLTVTSAQKNPTAFYLCASSPTRANYGYTFGSGTRLTVV.

This clone was counted between two and nine times. V gene TRBV28 combines with J gene TRBJ2-1; TRBD2 agrees at 7 bases. Germline trimming cut 5 bases from V and 5 bases from J; bases unmatched to any gene: 15. The germline CDR1 and CDR2 sequences are MDHEN and SYDVKM. This CDR3 region has 17 residues. CDR3 sequence: CASSRNRGRGGNNEQFF. CDR3 in DNA: TGTGCCAGCAGTCGAAACCGCGGGAGAGGAGGAAACAATGAGCAGTTCTTC.

This clone was seen just once. The CDR3 protein is CASSFSDRGPTGELFF. The CDR3 region has the DNA TGTGCCAGCAGCTTTAGCGACAGGGGGCCCACCGGGGAGCTGTTTTTT. The gene calls are TRBV7-2 and TRBJ2-2; TRBD1 matches 10 bases. The CDR3 runs 16 residues. V lost 3 bases and J lost 4; bases outside the gene matches: 5. Germline values: CDR1 SGHTA, CDR2 FQGNSA.

This clone has just a few counts. The V gene is TRBV13, the J gene TRBJ1-4; tentatively, D is TRBD1 (6 bases). This CDR3 is 15 amino acids long. Germline-derived CDR1 and CDR2 are PRHDT and FYEKMQ (reference sequence). The V gene lost 2 bases and the J gene lost 2 bases, with 9 bases spanning the gap. The CDR3 nucleotides read TGTGCCAGCAGCTTAAGGAGGGGGACTAATGAAAAACTGTTTTTT. Translating gives CASSLRRGTNEKLFF. The complete variable domain, with remaining parts taken from reference TRBV13 and TRBJ1-4, reads AAGVIQSPRHLIKEKRETATLKCYPIPRHDTVYWYQQGPGQDPQFLISFYEKMQSDKGSIPDRFSAQQFSDYHSELNMSSLELGDSALYFCASSLRRGTNEKLFFGSGTQLSVL.

CDR3 residues: CASSSPAATSYGYTF. CDR3 nucleotides: TGTGCCAGCAGTTCCCCGGCGGCGACTAGTTATGGCTACACCTTC. The gene calls are TRBV28 and TRBJ1-2; D remains ambiguous. This CDR3 is 15 amino acids long. Trimming removed 4 bases from V and 5 bases from J, with 17 bases in between. The V gene's germline CDR1 is MDHEN and CDR2 SYDVKM.

The genes are TRBV27 and TRBJ2-7, with a possible D match to TRBD2 (5 bases). CDR3 length: 15 residues. Trimming cost V 5 bases and J 0 bases, with 14 bases left between them. CDR1 is MNHEY and CDR2 is SMNVEV in the germline V gene (reference sequence). The CDR3 DNA follows: TGTGCCAGCAGTGCCTTAGCGAGACTCTCCTACGAGCAGTACTTC. The encoded protein is CASSALARLSYEQYF.

The chain links TRBV6-5 to TRBJ2-3; D is uncertain. The CDR3 runs 11 residues. CDR1 MNHEY and CDR2 SVGAGI come from the germline V gene. V was shortened by 7 bases and J by 1 base, with 3 bases between the two germline ends. This CDR3 reads CASTRTDTQYF. In nucleotides, the CDR3 is TGTGCCAGCACCCGCACAGATACGCAGTATTTT.

This chain uses TRBV27 with TRBJ1-2; D not certain. Germline CDR1 reads MNHEY; CDR2 reads SMNVEV (reference sequence). The CDR3 spans 13 residues. The V end lost 7 bases, the J end lost 2 bases, and 11 bases lay between the germline ends. The CDR3 DNA reads TGTGCCAGCAAGAGCGGACCGAACTATGGCTACACCTTC. Protein sequence: CASKSGPNYGYTF.

This sequence joins TRBV7-9 and TRBJ1-1, with D perhaps matching TRBD1 (6 bases). Germline V gene lookup returns CDR1 SEHNR and CDR2 FQNEAQ (reference sequence). This CDR3 spans 14 amino acids. V dropped 2 bases and J dropped 4 bases, with 11 bases sitting between them. The DNA of the CDR3 is TGTGCCAGCAGCTTAATAGGAGGGGGCACTGAAGCTTTCTTT. Protein: CASSLIGGGTEAFF.